This TCR beta chain emerged from a study of radiation and T cells in renal cell carcinoma. Germline CDR1 reads SGDLS; CDR2 reads YYNGEE. V dropped 5 bases and J dropped 6; count of bases not matched to a gene: 10. This CDR3 region has 14 residues. Libraries were prepared by immunoSEQ multiplex PCR; TCRdb keeps only in-frame clonotypes and omits some of them. The repertoire holds about 140,000 clones, with 75% to 90% as singletons. Sample time point: baseline pretreatment blood. This sample's treatment: 15 Gy SBRT to primary tumor, nephrectomy 4 weeks later. The input for sequencing was blood, taken from a patient whose treatment included radiotherapy and nephrectomy. This clonotype originated in a woman aged 50 to 65 with renal cell carcinoma. J is TRBJ1-2 and V is TRBV9; 7 bases are shared with TRBD1. CDR3 DNA: TGTGCCAGCAGTGCGGGACAGAGGTCCGATGGCTACACCTTC. Residues: CASSAGQRSDGYTF.